This T cell receptor beta chain was obtained from a study of immune evolution from preneoplasia to lung adenocarcinoma. Notes on the study in general: Later-stage lesions appeared to have more T cells, more diversity, less clonality. Normal lung had the highest top T cell clone frequencies.

Clones were sequenced by immunoSEQ multiplex PCR, and TCRdb holds only the in-frame ones, with some missing. The table shows 14,000 or so clones, with over 75% occurring only once. With regard to this clone: The antigen remains unidentified.

Histologic diagnosis was independently verified by two lung pathologists. The germline V gene has CDR1 MNHEY and CDR2 SVGAGI. Trimming removed 2 bases from V and 2 bases from J, with 7 bases in between. CDR3 length equals 15 residues. This TCR was sampled from an older donor with lung adenocarcinoma. The chain uses TRBV6-5 and TRBJ2-6; D might be TRBD2 (6 bases). The source material was FFPE lung adenocarcinoma in situ tissue. In DNA form, the CDR3 reads TGTGCCAGCAGTTACGGGGAGGCTGGGGCCAACGTCCTGACTTTC. This codes for CASSYGEAGANVLTF.